The 16 T cell receptor beta chains listed next were all sequenced from one sample in a study of glioma-infiltrating T cells. The iRepertoire nested amplicon-rescue multiplex PCR amplified TCR alpha and beta CDR3s from RNA. Via MiXCR, TCRdb re-called the multiplex PCR reads, giving one row per CDR3 protein. The sample has approximately 190,000 distinct CDR3 sequences; roughly a third are singletons. Sequencing input: glioma tissue, nonneoplastic brain tissue, or PBMCs (not recorded which). Source of these receptors: a human donor with low-grade glioma or glioblastoma, undergoing nonglioma brain surgery, or in good health (not recorded which).

J is TRBJ2-7 and V is TRBV4-2; unclear D gene. The CDR3 covers 16 residues. V lost 0 bases and J lost 2, with 14 bases in between. Germline CDR1 and CDR2: LGHNA and YNFKEQ. The CDR3 region has the DNA TGTGCCAGCAGCCAAGAGGTGGCGAGTCTAGCCTACGAGCAGTACTTC. The encoded protein is CASSQEVASLAYEQYF.

To note about this clonotype: The junction departs from the called germline gene at one end, perhaps through a read error. The chain is built from TRBV5-4 and TRBJ2-2, with D possibly matching TRBD2 (5 bases). The CDR3 is 13 residues long. Germline-derived CDR1 and CDR2 are SGHNT and YYREEE (reference sequence). The CDR3 sequence is CAGSLDRGGELFF. The CDR3 DNA is TGTGCCGGCAGCTTGGATCGGGGCGGGGAGCTGTTTTTT.

The J gene is TRBJ2-7, the V gene TRBV12-3 or TRBV12-4, with a tentative D call TRBD2 (6 bases). Trimming took 1 base from V and 4 from J, leaving 17 bases between them. CDR3 length: 16 residues. The CDR3 is CASSLGGTAHSYEQYF. In DNA, the CDR3 is TGTGCCAGCAGTTTAGGCGGGACGGCACATTCTTACGAGCAGTACTTC.

This clonotype showed up many times. The V call is TRBV6-2 or TRBV6-3, the J call TRBJ1-4; D gene unclear. Germline-derived CDR1 and CDR2 are MNHEY and SVGEGT. Trimming left V 2 bases short and J 8 bases short, with 12 bases between. This CDR3 has 14 residues. CDR3 protein: CASSYGEFGEKLFF. The CDR3 nucleotides read TGTGCCAGCAGTTACGGAGAATTCGGCGAAAAACTGTTTTTT.

This clonotype was recorded at least ten times. The V and J genes are TRBV20-1 and TRBJ1-2; D remains ambiguous. Trimming pared 7 bases from V and 4 bases from J, leaving 10 bases between. The CDR3 length is 11 residues. Germline V lookup: CDR1 DFQATT, CDR2 SNEGSKA (reference sequence). CDR3 coding DNA: TGCAGTGGAACAAACCTCTATGGCTACACCTTC. Amino acid sequence: CSGTNLYGYTF.

Details on this clonotype: The junction shows a germline mismatch at one end, possibly a read error. V usage is TRBV6-6 and J usage is TRBJ1-2; no firm D call. Per germline, CDR1 MNHNY and CDR2 SVGAGI (reference sequence). The CDR3 contains 13 residues. CDR3 residues: CASSYSGGYGYHF. CDR3 DNA: TGTGCCAGCAGTTACTCTGGCGGGTATGGCTACCACTTC.

The V and J genes are TRBV24-1 and TRBJ2-7, with 7 bases aligning to TRBD2. Trimming cost V 6 bases and J 10 bases; bases outside gene matches: 17. Germline V gives CDR1 KGHDR, CDR2 SFDVKD. The CDR3 is made up of 15 amino acids. CDR3 sequence reads: CATSHTGVSGKEQYF. CDR3 in DNA: TGTGCCACCAGTCACACCGGGGTAAGCGGGAAGGAACAGTACTTC.

This clonotype was seen only a few times. V and J are TRBV12-3 or TRBV12-4 and TRBJ2-7, with D perhaps matching TRBD2 (7 bases). Trimming removed 4 bases at V and 1 base at J, with 11 bases between. This CDR3 contains 14 residues. CDR3 sequence: CASSWGGRSYEQYF. The CDR3 nucleotides read TGTGCCAGCAGTTGGGGGGGCAGGTCCTACGAGCAGTACTTC.

This clonotype has only one observation. A clone one base away is much larger, so this may be a read error. The chain employs TRBV12-3 or TRBV12-4 and TRBJ2-7; TRBD2 matches 7 bases. CDR3 size: 15 residues. J was trimmed by 7 bases and V by 1 base; bases with no gene match: 10. The CDR3 spells CASSLGTSVFNEQYF. For the CDR3, the DNA is TGTGCCAGCAGTTTAGGGACTAGTGTATTCAATGAGCAGTACTTC.

As for this clonotype: A read error is possible here, since a much larger clone lies one base away. The chain is built from TRBV25-1 and TRBJ2-1; D unresolved. Germline assignment: CDR1 MGHDK and CDR2 SYGVNS. Trimming left V 3 bases short and J 10 bases short, with 16 bases between. This CDR3 contains 14 residues. The CDR3 DNA follows: TGTGCCAGCAGTGATAACTTAGGTACCTACGAGCAGTTCTTC. Translation gives CASSDNLGTYEQFF. The variable domain in full, with the rest retrieved from reference TRBV25-1 and TRBJ2-1, is EADIYQTPRYLVIGTGKKITLECSQTMGHDKMYWYQQDPGMELHLIHYSYGVNSTEKGDLSSESTVSRIRTEHFPLTLESARPSHTSQYLCASSDNLGTYEQFFGPGTRLTVL.

This clonotype was detected ten times or more. The chain is built from TRBV6-1 and TRBJ1-1, with D maybe TRBD1 (5 bases). The CDR3 sequence is 13 residues long. The ends were cut back, 5 bases at V and 1 base at J, with 8 bases in the middle. Germline CDR1 MNHNS, CDR2 SASEGT. CDR3 DNA sequence: TGTGCCAGCAGTTCGACAGAGAACACTGAAGCTTTCTTT. Its protein product is CASSSTENTEAFF.

The CDR3 sequence is CASSLRPYRGNEQFF. The CDR3 region has the DNA TGTGCCAGCAGCCTGAGGCCCTACCGGGGGAATGAGCAGTTCTTC. The V and J genes are TRBV7-2 and TRBJ2-1; D might be TRBD2 (6 bases). Looked up from germline, CDR1 is SGHTA and CDR2 is FQGNSA. V dropped 5 bases and J dropped 7 bases, with 18 bases sitting between them. This CDR3 region has 15 residues.

This clonotype was counted ten times or more. J is TRBJ1-5 and V is TRBV20-1; a weak D match, TRBD1 (5 bases). The V gene's germline CDR1 is DFQATT and CDR2 SNEGSKA (reference sequence). The CDR3 has 15 residues. Trimming stripped 5 bases from V and 4 bases from J, with 18 bases between. The CDR3 here is CSAVTQGWANQPQHF. CDR3 DNA sequence: TGCAGTGCTGTCACCCAGGGCTGGGCTAATCAGCCCCAGCATTTT.

This clonotype was observed at least ten times. The CDR3 region is CASKNSGGTQYF. DNA for the CDR3: TGTGCCAGCAAAAATTCCGGGGGGACCCAGTACTTC. The genes are TRBV6-1 and TRBJ2-5; tentative D call: TRBD2 (6 bases). This CDR3 is 12 amino acids long. Per germline, CDR1 MNHNS and CDR2 SASEGT. Trimming stripped 7 bases from V and 7 bases from J, with 13 bases between.

V is TRBV12-5 and J is TRBJ2-2; 9 nucleotides match TRBD2. Trimming took 4 bases from V and 6 from J; bases not matched to a gene: 6. The germline gives CDR1 LGHNT, CDR2 FRNRAP. The CDR3 is 15 residues long. CDR3 nucleotide sequence: TGTGCTAGTGGTTCCAGCGGGAGGTATGCCGGGGAGCTGTTTTTT. It yields the protein CASGSSGRYAGELFF.

There are many counts of this clonotype. This chain links TRBV7-2 with TRBJ1-3; D remains unclear. Germline loops: CDR1 SGHTA, CDR2 FQGNSA. V lost 7 bases, J lost 4 bases, and 14 bases lay in between. This CDR3 spans 14 amino acids. CDR3 sequence (DNA): TGTGCCAGCACTACGCCCCGCTCCGGAAACACCATATATTTT. It specifies CASTTPRSGNTIYF.